These T cell receptor beta chains were read from a single sample in a study of blood T cell repertoires in COVID-19. Clones were sequenced by immunoSEQ multiplex PCR, and TCRdb holds only the in-frame ones, with some missing. The data contain around 150,000 clones, approximately 86% of them seen just once; the ten biggest clones take up around 6.2%. Sequencing was performed on PBMCs or T cells enriched from blood (not recorded which). Receptors were obtained from a woman in her 40s who had recovered from COVID-19. CDR3s include the opening cysteine and the closing phenylalanine or tryptophan. D genes are given only for firm matches. Clone size is stated in some rows and not others, as once, few, many or a class when expanded.

D gene	V gene	clone size	J gene	CDR3 DNA	CDR3 protein
-	TRBV5-6	once	TRBJ1-5	TGTGCCAGCAGCTCTGGACAGCACAATCAGCCCCAGCATTTT	CASSSGQHNQPQHF
-	TRBV6-5	-	TRBJ1-1	TGTGCCAGCATTGGAGGCACTGAAGCTTTCTTT	CASIGGTEAFF
TRBD1	TRBV7-8	-	TRBJ2-1	TGTGCCAGCAGCTTAGCCGGGACAGGGGACCTAAGCTCCTACAATGAGCAGTTCTTC	CASSLAGTGDLSSYNEQFF
-	TRBV5-1	-	TRBJ2-3	TGCGCCAGCAGCTTGGCGGACTTCATCACAGATACGCAGTATTTT	CASSLADFITDTQYF
TRBD2	TRBV2	-	TRBJ2-2	TGTGCCAGCAGGGCGGGGGGGCGTAGCACCGGGGAGCTGTTTTTT	CASRAGGRSTGELFF
TRBD1	TRBV29-1	-	TRBJ2-7	TGCAGCGTCCTCGAGGGACAGGCCTACGAGCAGTACTTC	CSVLEGQAYEQYF
-	TRBV27	-	TRBJ1-2	TGTGCCAGCAGTTCGGCGGGGTCTGGCTACACCTTC	CASSSAGSGYTF
-	TRBV5-6	-	TRBJ2-6	TGTGCCAGCAGCTTAACGGGTTCTGGGGCCAACGTCCTGACTTTC	CASSLTGSGANVLTF
TRBD2	TRBV7-3	-	TRBJ2-1	TGTGCCAGCAGCTCCACGGGACTAGCAATGAATGAGCAGTTCTTC	CASSSTGLAMNEQFF
-	TRBV6-2/TRBV6-3	few	TRBJ1-1	TGTGCCAGCAGTTACTTCCAAATGAACACTGAAGCTTTCTTT	CASSYFQMNTEAFF
-	TRBV29-1	-	TRBJ2-3	TGCAGCGCAAGACAGACCACAGATACGCAGTATTTT	CSARQTTDTQYF
TRBD2	TRBV2	-	TRBJ2-1	TGTGCCAGCAGCCTGACTAGCGGGGGGGTGGATGAGCAGTTCTTC	CASSLTSGGVDEQFF
-	TRBV28	-	TRBJ2-7	TGTGCCAGCACCTCTGCCTACGAGCAGTACTTC	CASTSAYEQYF
TRBD1	TRBV5-3	-	TRBJ2-7	TGTGCCAGAAGCCCCCGCCAACTAACAGGGGGCGTCAGGGATCCGAACACCTACGAGCAGTACTTC	CARSPRQLTGGVRDPNTYEQYF
-	TRBV19	many	TRBJ2-7	TGTGCCAGTAGTAGGGGTAAACAGGACTCCTACGAGCAGTACTTC	CASSRGKQDSYEQYF
-	TRBV7-9	few	TRBJ1-6	TGTGCCAGCAGCTTGTCCAGGGATAATTCACCCCTCCACTTT	CASSLSRDNSPLHF
-	TRBV5-1	-	TRBJ2-7	TGCGCCAGCAGCTTGGGCACAGACAATCCCTACGAGCAGTACTTC	CASSLGTDNPYEQYF
TRBD2	TRBV27	-	TRBJ2-3	TGTGCCAGCAGACCCCTCGGACTAGCGGGGGGGCCAAGAGATACGCAGTATTTT	CASRPLGLAGGPRDTQYF
-	TRBV7-8	-	TRBJ2-1	TGTGCCAGCAGCCCGGACTGGGCCAATGAGCAGTTCTTC	CASSPDWANEQFF
TRBD1	TRBV30	-	TRBJ1-1	TGTGCCTGGAGAGGACAGGGGGCGTGGACTGAAGCTTTCTTT	CAWRGQGAWTEAFF
TRBD2	TRBV10-3	-	TRBJ2-7	TGTGCCATCAGTGAAGGCGGGAGGTGGAACTACGAGCAGTACTTC	CAISEGGRWNYEQYF
-	TRBV19	-	TRBJ1-1	TGTGCCAGTAGTTATACCCCGGGGACTGAAGCTTTCTTT	CASSYTPGTEAFF